What follows are 2 T cell receptor beta chains derived from one specimen sequenced in a study of T cell responses to AZD1222 COVID-19 vaccine. Profiling relied on immunoSEQ multiplex PCR, and the TCRdb table lists in-frame clones only, not all of them. The sample contains roughly 120,000 clones, more than 70% of which appear only once. The source material was peripheral blood, sampled 28 days after the second AZD1222 dose. Receptors originate from an adult who received the AZD1222 COVID-19 vaccine.

This rearrangement joins TRBV25-1 to TRBJ2-3; D is undetermined. The CDR3 spans 16 residues. The V gene lost 1 base and the J gene lost 3 bases, with 14 bases spanning the gap. CDR1 and CDR2 from the germline V gene are MGHDK and SYGVNS. CDR3 bases: TGTGCCAGCAGTGAATGGCGTGGCGTTCGGACAGATACGCAGTATTTT. This sequence encodes CASSEWRGVRTDTQYF.

V gene TRBV5-4 combines with J gene TRBJ2-2; no clear D gene. The germline V and J ends were trimmed by 6 bases and 4 bases, with 19 bases remaining between them. Germline V gene lookup returns CDR1 SGHNT and CDR2 YYREEE (reference sequence). CDR3 size: 16 residues. Here the CDR3 DNA reads TGTGCCAGCACCTTTTCCCCCTTAGATGCCACCGGGGAGCTGTTTTTT. Translation gives CASTFSPLDATGELFF.